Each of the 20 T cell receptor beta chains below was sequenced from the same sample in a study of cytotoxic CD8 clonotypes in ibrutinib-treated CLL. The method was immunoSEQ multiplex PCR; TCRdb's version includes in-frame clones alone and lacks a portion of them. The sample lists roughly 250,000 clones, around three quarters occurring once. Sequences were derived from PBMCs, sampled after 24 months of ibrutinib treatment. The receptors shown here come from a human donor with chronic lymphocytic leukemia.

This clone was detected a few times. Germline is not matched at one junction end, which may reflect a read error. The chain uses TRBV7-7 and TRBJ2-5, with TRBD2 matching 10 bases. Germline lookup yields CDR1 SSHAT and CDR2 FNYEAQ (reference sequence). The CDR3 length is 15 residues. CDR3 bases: TGTGCTAGCAGCTTAGTCCTAGCGGGAGTAGAGACCCAGTACTTC. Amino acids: CASSLVLAGVETQYF.

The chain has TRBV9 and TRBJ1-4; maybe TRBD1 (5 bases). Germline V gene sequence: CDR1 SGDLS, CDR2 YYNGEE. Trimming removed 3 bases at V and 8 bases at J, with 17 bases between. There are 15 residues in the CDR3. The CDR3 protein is CASSAGHRLWEKLFF. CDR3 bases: TGTGCCAGCAGCGCGGGGCATAGACTTTGGGAAAAACTGTTTTTT.

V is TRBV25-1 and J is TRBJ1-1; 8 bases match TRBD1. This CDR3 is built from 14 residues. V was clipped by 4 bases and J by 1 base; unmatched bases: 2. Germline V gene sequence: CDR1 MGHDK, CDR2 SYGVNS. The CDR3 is CASSVTGANTEAFF. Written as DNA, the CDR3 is TGTGCCAGCAGTGTGACAGGGGCGAACACTGAAGCTTTCTTT.

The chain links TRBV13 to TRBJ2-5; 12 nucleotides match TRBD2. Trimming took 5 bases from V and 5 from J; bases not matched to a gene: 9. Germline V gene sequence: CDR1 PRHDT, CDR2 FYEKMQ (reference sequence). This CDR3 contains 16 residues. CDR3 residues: CASSLLAGGPGETQYF. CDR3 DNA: TGTGCCAGCAGCCTCCTAGCGGGAGGGCCGGGTGAGACCCAGTACTTC.

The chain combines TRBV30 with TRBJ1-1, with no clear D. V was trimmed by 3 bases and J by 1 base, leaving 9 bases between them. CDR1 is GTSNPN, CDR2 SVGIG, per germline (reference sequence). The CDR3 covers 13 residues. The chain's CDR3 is CAWSVGWNTEAFF. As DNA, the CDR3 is TGTGCCTGGAGCGTCGGGTGGAACACTGAAGCTTTCTTT.

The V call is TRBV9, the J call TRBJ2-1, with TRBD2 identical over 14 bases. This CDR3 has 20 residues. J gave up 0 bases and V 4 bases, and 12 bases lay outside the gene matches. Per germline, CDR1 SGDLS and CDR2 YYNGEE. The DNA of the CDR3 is TGTGCCAGCAGCCTACCAAGAGGGACTAGCGGGAGAAGCTCCTACAATGAGCAGTTCTTC. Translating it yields CASSLPRGTSGRSSYNEQFF.

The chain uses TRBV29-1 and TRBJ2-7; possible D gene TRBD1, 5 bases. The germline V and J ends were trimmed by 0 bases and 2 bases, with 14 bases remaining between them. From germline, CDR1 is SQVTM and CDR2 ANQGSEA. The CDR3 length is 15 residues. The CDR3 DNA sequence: TGCAGCGTTGAAGATTCAACAGGTGGTACCTACGAGCAGTACTTC. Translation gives CSVEDSTGGTYEQYF.

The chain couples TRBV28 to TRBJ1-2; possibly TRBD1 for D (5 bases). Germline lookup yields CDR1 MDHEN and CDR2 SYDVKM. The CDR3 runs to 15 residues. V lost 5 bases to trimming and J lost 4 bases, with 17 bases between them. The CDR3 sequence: CASSPVWDYFYGYTF. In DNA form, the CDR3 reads TGTGCCAGCAGTCCCGTCTGGGACTATTTCTATGGCTACACCTTC.

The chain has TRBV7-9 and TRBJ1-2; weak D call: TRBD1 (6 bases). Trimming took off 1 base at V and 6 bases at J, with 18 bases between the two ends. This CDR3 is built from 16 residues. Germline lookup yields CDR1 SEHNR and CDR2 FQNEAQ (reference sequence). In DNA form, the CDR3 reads TGTGCCAGCAGCTTAGGGAGCAGGGGAATAAGGAATGGCTACACCTTC. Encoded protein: CASSLGSRGIRNGYTF.

CDR3 sequence: CASSYSGTGGSEQYF. CDR3 DNA sequence: TGTGCCAGCAGTTACTCCGGGACAGGGGGGTCCGAGCAGTACTTC. The V and J genes are TRBV6-5 and TRBJ2-7; TRBD1 matches at 11 bases. V was pared by 0 bases and J by 6 bases, with 4 bases of the junction left unmatched. Germline V gene lookup returns CDR1 MNHEY and CDR2 SVGAGI. The CDR3 is made up of 15 amino acids.

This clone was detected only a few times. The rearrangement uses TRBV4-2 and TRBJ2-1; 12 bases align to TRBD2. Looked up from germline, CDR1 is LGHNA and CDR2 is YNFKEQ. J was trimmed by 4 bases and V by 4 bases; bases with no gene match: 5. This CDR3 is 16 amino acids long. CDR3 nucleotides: TGTGCCAGCAGCCGAGGACTAGCGGGGATTTACAATGAGCAGTTCTTC. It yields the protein CASSRGLAGIYNEQFF.

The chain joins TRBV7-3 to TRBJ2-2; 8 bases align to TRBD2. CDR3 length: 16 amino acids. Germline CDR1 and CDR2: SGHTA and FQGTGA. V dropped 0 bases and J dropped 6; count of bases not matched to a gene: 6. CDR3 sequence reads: CASSLTGLGSSGELFF. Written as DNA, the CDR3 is TGTGCCAGCAGCTTAACGGGACTAGGGAGCTCCGGGGAGCTGTTTTTT.

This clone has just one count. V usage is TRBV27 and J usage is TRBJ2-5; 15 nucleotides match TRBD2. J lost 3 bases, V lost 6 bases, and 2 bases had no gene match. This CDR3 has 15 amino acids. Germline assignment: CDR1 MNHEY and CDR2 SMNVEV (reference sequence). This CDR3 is CASSGLAGGEETQYF. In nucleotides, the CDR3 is TGTGCCAGCAGCGGACTAGCGGGAGGGGAAGAGACCCAGTACTTC.

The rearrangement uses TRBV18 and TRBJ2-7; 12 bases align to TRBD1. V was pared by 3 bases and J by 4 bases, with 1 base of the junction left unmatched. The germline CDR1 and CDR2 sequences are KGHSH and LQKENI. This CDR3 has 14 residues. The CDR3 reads CASSPGQGAYEQYF. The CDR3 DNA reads TGTGCCAGCTCACCGGGACAGGGGGCGTACGAGCAGTACTTC.

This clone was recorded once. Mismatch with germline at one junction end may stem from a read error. The CDR3 nucleotides read TGCAGTGCCTCCCTCCCCCCCCCTTGGTTC. This encodes CSASLPPPWF. This chain uses TRBV20-1 with TRBJ2-7; D not certain. CDR3 length equals 10 residues. CDR1 and CDR2 (germline): DFQATT, SNEGSKA (reference sequence).

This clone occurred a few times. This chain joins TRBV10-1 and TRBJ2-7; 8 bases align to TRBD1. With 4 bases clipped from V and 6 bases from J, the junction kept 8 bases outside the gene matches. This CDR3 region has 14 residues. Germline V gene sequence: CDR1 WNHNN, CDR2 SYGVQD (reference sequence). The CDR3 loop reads CASSVSQGAGEQYF. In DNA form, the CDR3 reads TGCGCCAGCAGTGTGTCCCAGGGGGCGGGCGAGCAGTACTTC.

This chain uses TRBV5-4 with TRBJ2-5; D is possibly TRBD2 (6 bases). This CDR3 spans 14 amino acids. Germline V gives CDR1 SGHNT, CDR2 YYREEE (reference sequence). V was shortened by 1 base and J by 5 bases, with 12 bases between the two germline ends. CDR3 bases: TGTGCCAGCAGCTTGAGGGACTCATCGGAGACCCAGTACTTC. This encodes CASSLRDSSETQYF.

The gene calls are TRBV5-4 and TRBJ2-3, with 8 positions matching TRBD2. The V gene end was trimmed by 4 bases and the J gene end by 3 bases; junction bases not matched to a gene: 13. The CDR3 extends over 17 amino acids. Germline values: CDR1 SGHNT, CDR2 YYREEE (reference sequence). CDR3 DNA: TGTGCCAGCAGCATCTTTTTAGCGGGGTATGGAACAGATACGCAGTATTTT. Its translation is CASSIFLAGYGTDTQYF.

The DNA of the CDR3 is TGTGCCAGCAGCCGAAGACAAACAACAGATACGCAGTATTTT. This encodes CASSRRQTTDTQYF. This rearrangement joins TRBV7-3 to TRBJ2-3; D remains unclear. V dropped 5 bases and J dropped 3 bases, with 12 bases sitting between them. The germline CDR1 and CDR2 sequences are SGHTA and FQGTGA. The CDR3 totals 14 residues.

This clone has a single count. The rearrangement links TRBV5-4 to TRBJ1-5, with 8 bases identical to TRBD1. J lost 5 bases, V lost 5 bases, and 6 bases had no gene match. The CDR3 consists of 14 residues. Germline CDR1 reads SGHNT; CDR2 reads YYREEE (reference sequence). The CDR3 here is CASSSDRGDQPQHF. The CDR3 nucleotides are TGTGCCAGCAGTTCTGACAGGGGCGATCAGCCCCAGCATTTT.